One sample yielded the 10 T cell receptor beta chains listed below, sequenced in a study of graft-versus-host responses after intestinal transplantation. These TCRs are of unknown antigen specificity. TCRdb's copy holds only in-frame clones and misses some; the assay was immunoSEQ multiplex PCR. The repertoire includes tens of thousands of clones, under 95% of them detected once, and more than 1.5% sits in the top ten. Sequencing was performed on unstimulated CD8+ T cells sorted from spleen or lymph node cells, taken before intestinal transplant. These receptors came from a human donor who received an intestinal transplant.

This chain joins TRBV30 and TRBJ2-1; TRBD2 aligns across 8 bases. V shed 2 bases, J shed 6 bases, and the junction held 3 bases outside the gene matches. Germline assignment: CDR1 GTSNPN and CDR2 SVGIG (reference sequence). The CDR3 runs 13 residues. This CDR3 reads CAWSIGTSNEQFF. The CDR3 DNA reads as TGTGCCTGGAGTATAGGGACTAGCAATGAGCAGTTCTTC.

This clone has more than one count but fewer than ten. The rearrangement joins TRBV6-5 to TRBJ1-3; TRBD1 is a possible D gene (6 bases). V lost 5 bases and J lost 4, with 15 bases in between. Germline CDR1 MNHEY, CDR2 SVGAGI. This CDR3 has 15 amino acids. In DNA form, the CDR3 reads TGTGCCAGCAGTACCATTAACAGGGCCGGAAACACCATATATTTT. This translates into CASSTINRAGNTIYF.

The rearrangement joins TRBV7-9 to TRBJ2-3; tentatively, D is TRBD2 (6 bases). From germline, CDR1 is SEHNR and CDR2 FQNEAQ (reference sequence). Deletions cut 7 bases from V and 6 bases from J, with 17 bases between. This CDR3 is 14 amino acids long. In DNA, the CDR3 is TGTGCCAGCACCACTAGCACGGGGCTCGATACGCAGTATTTT. Protein sequence: CASTTSTGLDTQYF. Full variable domain (rest looked up from reference TRBV7-9 and TRBJ2-3): DTGVSQNPRHKITKRGQNVTFRCDPISEHNRLYWYRQTLGQGPEFLTYFQNEAQLEKSRLLSDRFSAERPKGSFSTLEIQRTEQGDSAMYLCASTTSTGLDTQYFGPGTRLTVL.

The CDR3 DNA sequence: TGTGCCAGCAGCCCCTTAAGGGGCCTCCTCTCCTACGAGCAGTACTTC. Protein: CASSPLRGLLSYEQYF. This chain links TRBV11-3 with TRBJ2-7; maybe TRBD1 (5 bases). Germline lookup yields CDR1 SGHNT and CDR2 YENEEA. Between the trimmed V and J ends, which lost 5 bases and 0 bases, there was a span of 17 bases. The CDR3 loop spans 16 amino acids.

This chain uses TRBV6-5 with TRBJ1-3; D is uncertain. Germline values: CDR1 MNHEY, CDR2 SVGAGI. The CDR3 loop spans 15 amino acids. The V end lost 0 bases, the J end lost 0 bases, and 6 bases lay between the germline ends. The CDR3 bases are TGTGCCAGCAGTTACTCGGTGGCCTCTGGAAACACCATATATTTT. Translating gives CASSYSVASGNTIYF.

This clone was seen only once. The chain uses TRBV27 and TRBJ2-7; D might be TRBD1 (6 bases). CDR3 length equals 13 residues. Deletions cut 6 bases from V and 4 bases from J, with 13 bases between. Germline V gene data show CDR1 as MNHEY and CDR2 as SMNVEV (reference sequence). The CDR3 nucleotides read TGTGCCAGCAGCCAGGGGCGTCCTTACGAGCAGTACTTC. This encodes CASSQGRPYEQYF.

The chain employs TRBV6-1 and TRBJ1-5; D unresolved. The CDR3 is made up of 17 amino acids. With 0 bases removed from V and 0 bases from J, the gap between germline ends came to 12 bases. Looked up from germline, CDR1 is MNHNS and CDR2 is SASEGT. As DNA, the CDR3 is TGTGCCAGCAGTGAAGCGCTTCGCCCCTATAGCAATCAGCCCCAGCATTTT. This encodes CASSEALRPYSNQPQHF.

This clone was recorded only once. This chain connects TRBV6-5 to TRBJ2-7, with 7 bases identical to TRBD1. Germline CDR1 MNHEY, CDR2 SVGAGI. This CDR3 comprises 14 residues. After removal of 7 bases from V and 4 bases from J, the junction contained 10 bases not matched to a gene. Here the CDR3 reads CASMGSGTVYEQYF. The CDR3 nucleotides read TGTGCCAGCATGGGATCCGGGACAGTTTACGAGCAGTACTTC.

The chain has TRBV2 and TRBJ1-3, with 11 bases lining up with TRBD1. Germline CDR1 reads SNHLY; CDR2 reads FYNNEI. CDR3 length equals 16 residues. V was pared by 3 bases and J by 4 bases, with 5 bases of the junction left unmatched. CDR3 nucleotides: TGTGCCAGCAGTGAGCCGGGGACAGGGGGGGGAAACACCATATATTTT. As protein: CASSEPGTGGGNTIYF.

The gene calls are TRBV10-3 and TRBJ2-3; possible D gene TRBD2, 6 bases. Trimming took 4 bases from V and 5 from J, leaving 19 bases between them. Per germline, CDR1 ENHRY and CDR2 SYGVKD. This CDR3 has 16 residues. In DNA, the CDR3 is TGTGCCATCAGTGCACCGGGAGACCCGACGGGAGATACGCAGTATTTT. Protein: CAISAPGDPTGDTQYF.